The clone carrying this T cell receptor beta chain appeared once. In the study's own analysis: Amplification of reference gene primers was used by the study to estimate nucleated cell counts. The assay was immunoSEQ multiplex PCR, and TCRdb's table has in-frame clones only and misses some. That table is the source of V, J and clone size, and D and trimming were worked out from the DNA. The sample comprises about 380,000 clones, around 87% of which are singletons, and roughly 1.4% rests with the top ten. This record comes from a study of blood T cell repertoires in COVID-19. Study information: From the United States, Italy and Spain came samples of acute and convalescent COVID-19.

V was clipped by 0 bases and J by 2 bases, with 12 bases between them. The CDR3 has 15 residues. Germline lookup yields CDR1 SGDLS and CDR2 YYNGEE. The specimen sequenced was PBMCs or T cells enriched from blood (not recorded which). This clonotype was obtained from a man aged 30 to 39 who had recovered from COVID-19. This chain uses TRBV9 with TRBJ2-7; D may be TRBD2 (6 bases). The CDR3 loop reads CASSVVGTATYEQYF. The CDR3 DNA sequence: TGTGCCAGCAGCGTAGTAGGGACTGCCACCTACGAGCAGTACTTC.